The 28 T cell receptor beta chains presented below share a single source sample, sequenced in a study of T cells in Graves' hyperthyroidism and ophthalmopathy. There were TCR beta CDR3 regions amplified from RNA transcripts. The HTBI set primed first-round TCR CDR3 RT-PCR. TCRdb re-called the multiplex PCR reads with MiXCR, one entry per CDR3 protein. Counted here are around 700,000 distinct CDR3 sequences, 18% occurring once; the ten biggest clones make up over 15%. The material sequenced was blood. The receptor source for this set is a woman aged 50 to 60 with Graves' hyperthyroidism that later progressed to Graves' ophthalmopathy.

The chain couples TRBV9 to TRBJ1-1; D gene uncertain. CDR1 and CDR2 (germline): SGDLS, YYNGEE. Trimming removed 2 bases from V and 8 bases from J, with 16 bases in between. The CDR3 covers 14 residues. The CDR3 DNA sequence: TGTGCCAGCAGCGTGGATGCCCCCGGAAGGGAAGCTTTCTTT. Its protein is CASSVDAPGREAFF.

This chain connects TRBV19 to TRBJ2-2; no reliable D call. Germline CDR1 is LNHDA and CDR2 is SQIVND (reference sequence). V lost 4 bases and J lost 0, with 9 bases in between. This CDR3 region has 15 residues. The CDR3 sequence: CASSTAGPNTGELFF. As DNA, the CDR3 is TGTGCCAGTAGTACGGCAGGACCGAACACCGGGGAGCTGTTTTTT.

This clonotype came up many times. J is TRBJ2-5 and V is TRBV5-6, with a tentative D call TRBD1 (6 bases). This CDR3 comprises 14 residues. V lost 4 bases to trimming and J lost 5 bases, with 15 bases between them. Germline-derived CDR1 and CDR2 are SGHDT and YYEEEE. Here the CDR3 DNA reads TGTGCCAGCAGCCCGGGACACCAATGGGAGACCCAGTACTTC. It specifies CASSPGHQWETQYF.

The chain is built from TRBV5-1 and TRBJ1-5; TRBD1 matches 11 bases. The CDR3 is 16 residues long. Per the germline V gene, CDR1 is SGHRS and CDR2 is YFSETQ. Trimming took 4 bases from V and 5 from J; bases not matched to a gene: 8. In DNA, the CDR3 is TGCGCCAGCAGCCCAAGCGGGACAGGGGGTGATCAGCCCCAGCATTTT. Amino acid sequence: CASSPSGTGGDQPQHF.

This chain uses TRBV5-1 with TRBJ2-3; a weak D match, TRBD2 (7 bases). The germline V gene encodes CDR1 SGHRS and CDR2 YFSETQ. The CDR3 is 16 amino acids. V was pared by 0 bases and J by 3 bases, with 14 bases between. CDR3 DNA sequence: TGCGCCAGCAGCTTGGTTCCGGGGGGCGGGACAGATACGCAGTATTTT. It is translated as CASSLVPGGGTDTQYF.

This clonotype was seen repeatedly, ten times or more. The chain combines TRBV12-3 or TRBV12-4 with TRBJ2-3; 8 bases fit TRBD2. This CDR3 has 15 amino acids. With 7 bases clipped from V and 1 base from J, the junction kept 7 bases outside the gene matches. The CDR3 here is CASKRAGAGTDTQYF. The CDR3 coding sequence is TGTGCCAGCAAACGAGCGGGGGCCGGCACAGATACGCAGTATTTT.

This clonotype was seen a single time. A read error may account for a junction end that differs from germline. The gene calls are TRBV27 and TRBJ2-2; 9 positions agree with TRBD2. In germline, CDR1 is MNHEY, CDR2 SMNVEV (reference sequence). The CDR3 is made up of 17 amino acids. CDR3 sequence: CASSNLGGGANTGEPFF. CDR3 coding DNA: TGTGCCAGCAGTAATCTTGGCGGGGGGGCCAACACCGGGGAGCCGTTTTTT.

This clonotype occurred many times. The chain carries TRBV18 and TRBJ1-1; TRBD1 matches 7 bases. J gave up 1 base and V 3 bases, and 5 bases lay outside the gene matches. CDR1 is KGHSH, CDR2 LQKENI, per germline. The CDR3 has 15 amino acids. CDR3 nucleotide sequence: TGTGCCAGCTCACCTACGAGACAGGGGAACACTGAAGCTTTCTTT. Its translation is CASSPTRQGNTEAFF.

The chain uses TRBV11-2 and TRBJ2-2; D remains unclear. This CDR3 spans 13 amino acids. Germline assignment: CDR1 SGHAT and CDR2 FQNNGV. The V end was cut by 5 bases, the J end by 7 bases, with 11 bases between. The CDR3 DNA reads as TGTGCCAGCAGCCCCATAGGTGGCGGGGAGCTGTTTTTT. It specifies CASSPIGGGELFF. The variable domain in full, completed from reference TRBV11-2 and TRBJ2-2, reads EAGVAQSPRYKIIEKRQSVAFWCNPISGHATLYWYQQILGQGPKLLIQFQNNGVVDDSQLPKDRFSAERLKGVDSTLKIQPAKLEDSAVYLCASSPIGGGELFFGEGSRLTVL.

This clonotype was counted many times. J is TRBJ2-3 and V is TRBV5-1; 7 nucleotides agree with TRBD1. The junction had 0 bases not matched to a gene; V was cut back by 2 bases and J by 6 bases. Germline V gene lookup returns CDR1 SGHRS and CDR2 YFSETQ. This CDR3 contains 12 residues. CDR3 sequence: CASSLQGDTQYF. CDR3 nucleotides: TGCGCCAGCAGCTTACAGGGGGATACGCAGTATTTT.

This chain joins TRBV9 and TRBJ2-7, with TRBD1 as a possible D gene (6 bases). The CDR3 runs 15 residues. CDR1 and CDR2 from the germline V gene are SGDLS and YYNGEE. Between the trimmed V and J ends, which lost 3 bases and 0 bases, there was a span of 13 bases. The DNA of the CDR3 is TGTGCCAGCAGCGCCGACGGGACAAACTCCTACGAGCAGTACTTC. This translates into CASSADGTNSYEQYF.

This clonotype turned up a few times. This chain joins TRBV20-1 and TRBJ1-6; D remains ambiguous. This CDR3 contains 13 residues. Trimming stripped 6 bases from V and 3 bases from J, with 9 bases between. In germline, CDR1 is DFQATT, CDR2 SNEGSKA (reference sequence). CDR3 region: CSAVRDYNSPLHF. DNA for the CDR3: TGCAGTGCAGTACGGGACTATAATTCACCCCTCCACTTT.

The V call is TRBV10-3, the J call TRBJ2-3; 7 bases line up with TRBD2. V was clipped by 4 bases and J by 0 bases; unmatched bases: 7. The CDR3 is 16 residues long. The V gene's germline CDR1 is ENHRY and CDR2 SYGVKD. Here the CDR3 reads CAISVTGGGSTDTQYF. DNA of the CDR3: TGTGCCATCAGTGTCACTGGGGGGGGGAGCACAGATACGCAGTATTTT.

The V call is TRBV29-1, the J call TRBJ1-5; 9 nucleotides line up with TRBD1. Germline V gene data show CDR1 as SQVTM and CDR2 as ANQGSEA. V lost 6 bases, J lost 0 bases, and 3 bases stayed unmatched. The CDR3 extends over 14 amino acids. This CDR3 is CSVRQGDSNQPQHF. The CDR3, as DNA: TGCAGCGTCAGACAGGGGGATAGCAATCAGCCCCAGCATTTT.

The V gene is TRBV10-3, the J gene TRBJ2-4; 7 positions agree with TRBD1. V shed 2 bases, J shed 8 bases, and the junction held 6 bases outside the gene matches. Germline values: CDR1 ENHRY, CDR2 SYGVKD. The CDR3 totals 14 residues. The CDR3 DNA reads TGTGCCATCAGTGAGATTGACAGGGTTGACATTCAGTACTTC. Protein product: CAISEIDRVDIQYF.

This clonotype was seen repeatedly, ten times or more. In DNA, the CDR3 is TGTGCCAGCAGCCCTCGGACAGGGCGGGAGACCCAGTACTTC. Protein sequence: CASSPRTGRETQYF. The J gene is TRBJ2-5, the V gene TRBV3-1, with 8 bases identical to TRBD1. V lost 4 bases and J lost 5; bases outside the gene matches: 6. Germline CDR1 LGHDT, CDR2 YNNKEL (reference sequence). This CDR3 comprises 14 residues.

V gene TRBV6-1 combines with J gene TRBJ1-6; perhaps TRBD1 as D (5 bases). CDR3 length: 15 amino acids. Trimming removed 4 bases at V and 0 bases at J, with 7 bases between. Looked up from germline, CDR1 is MNHNS and CDR2 is SASEGT. Here the CDR3 reads CASSGGFSYNSPLHF. The DNA for the CDR3 is TGTGCCAGCAGTGGGGGGTTCTCCTATAATTCACCCCTCCACTTT.

As concerns this clonotype: This may be a read error: a much more frequent sequence differs by one nucleotide. The missing conserved phenylalanine or tryptophan at the end of this CDR3 makes a read error likely. The J gene is TRBJ1-1, the V gene TRBV20-1, with no clear D. With 0 bases removed from V and 0 bases from J, the gap between germline ends came to 14 bases. Per the germline V gene, CDR1 is DFQATT and CDR2 is SNEGSKA (reference sequence). There are 16 residues in the CDR3. CDR3 sequence: CSARDSQSWMNTEAFS. CDR3 bases: TGCAGTGCTAGAGATAGTCAGTCGTGGATGAACACTGAAGCTTTCTCT.

Only a few counts were recorded for this clonotype. The V call is TRBV7-2, the J call TRBJ2-2; 7 bases match TRBD2. Germline V gives CDR1 SGHTA, CDR2 FQGNSA. The trim removed 3 bases at V and 5 bases at J, leaving 6 bases unmatched. This CDR3 spans 15 amino acids. CDR3 DNA sequence: TGTGCCAGCAGCTTTCAGTGGGGGGGTACCGGGGAGCTGTTTTTT. Amino acids: CASSFQWGGTGELFF.

A remark on this clonotype: A much larger clone lies one base from this, so it may be a read error. This rearrangement joins TRBV20-1 to TRBJ1-5, with D maybe TRBD1 (5 bases). CDR1 and CDR2 from the germline V gene are DFQATT and SNEGSKA (reference sequence). Trimming cost V 1 base and J 4 bases, with 11 bases left between them. CDR3 length: 14 amino acids. The CDR3 is CSARAPGANQPQHF. CDR3 in DNA: TGCAGTGCTAGAGCCCCCGGGGCGAATCAGCCCCAGCATTTT.

This clonotype was detected only a few times. The chain's CDR3 is CASSDAYGYTF. The CDR3 DNA reads TGTGCCAGCAGTGACGCCTATGGCTACACCTTC. The chain carries TRBV2 and TRBJ1-2; D unclear. Germline assignment: CDR1 SNHLY and CDR2 FYNNEI. CDR3 size: 11 residues. Between the trimmed V and J ends, which lost 3 bases and 4 bases, there was a span of 3 bases.

This clonotype was observed many times. The chain has TRBV27 and TRBJ2-1, with 8 bases identical to TRBD1. The CDR3 totals 17 residues. From germline, CDR1 is MNHEY and CDR2 SMNVEV (reference sequence). V lost 8 bases to trimming and J lost 0 bases; unmatched junction nucleotides: 12. CDR3 protein: CASRPSRGRNSYNEQFF. CDR3 bases: TGTGCCAGCCGCCCGTCCAGGGGGCGCAACTCCTACAATGAGCAGTTCTTC.

The chain has TRBV20-1 and TRBJ2-5; D not certain. V gave up 1 base and J gave up 5 bases, with 11 bases separating them. This CDR3 has 13 amino acids. In germline, CDR1 is DFQATT, CDR2 SNEGSKA (reference sequence). This chain's CDR3 is CSARGDGLETQYF. The CDR3 DNA sequence: TGCAGTGCTAGAGGGGATGGGTTGGAGACCCAGTACTTC.

The chain carries TRBV5-5 and TRBJ1-1; tentatively, D is TRBD1 (5 bases). The CDR3 runs 15 residues. Looked up from germline, CDR1 is SGHKS and CDR2 is YYEKEE (reference sequence). With 4 bases removed from V and 1 base from J, the gap between germline ends came to 14 bases. The CDR3 DNA reads TGTGCCAGCAGCCTCGCGGGACTGACGAACACTGAAGCTTTCTTT. This encodes CASSLAGLTNTEAFF.

This clonotype was observed many times. This chain links TRBV7-9 with TRBJ2-3, with TRBD1 identical over 7 bases. J gave up 1 base and V 1 base, and 2 bases lay outside the gene matches. The CDR3 spans 15 residues. Germline loops: CDR1 SEHNR, CDR2 FQNEAQ (reference sequence). CDR3 in DNA: TGTGCCAGCAGCTTAGTGGGGACAGGCACAGATACGCAGTATTTT. Protein: CASSLVGTGTDTQYF.

In this sample, this clonotype turned up many times. The chain carries TRBV5-4 and TRBJ2-3; 10 bases match TRBD1. After removal of 6 bases from V and 6 bases from J, the junction contained 10 bases not matched to a gene. Germline loops: CDR1 SGHNT, CDR2 YYREEE (reference sequence). CDR3 size: 15 residues. The CDR3 DNA reads as TGTGCCAGCACTCTGGTGACAGGGGGCCAGGATACGCAGTATTTT. It encodes CASTLVTGGQDTQYF. The complete variable domain, with remaining parts taken from reference TRBV5-4 and TRBJ2-3, reads ETGVTQSPTHLIKTRGQQVTLRCSSQSGHNTVSWYQQALGQGPQFIFQYYREEENGRGNFPPRFSGLQFPNYSSELNVNALELDDSALYLCASTLVTGGQDTQYFGPGTRLTVL.

This clonotype was counted ten times or more. The V call is TRBV11-3, the J call TRBJ2-5; 8 nucleotides align to TRBD1. CDR3 length: 16 residues. CDR1 is SGHNT and CDR2 is YENEEA in the germline V gene. V lost 1 base and J lost 5; bases outside the gene matches: 9. This CDR3 reads CASSLGVQDRDETQYF. The CDR3 nucleotides read TGTGCCAGCAGCTTAGGGGTCCAGGACAGGGACGAGACCCAGTACTTC.

This clonotype turned up a few times. This chain uses TRBV27 with TRBJ1-2; D possibly corresponds to TRBD1 (5 bases). Germline CDR1 MNHEY, CDR2 SMNVEV (reference sequence). Trimming shortened V by 2 bases and J by 1 base, and 14 bases separated the two germline ends. The CDR3 consists of 16 residues. The CDR3 sequence is CASSLEGPRFNYGYTF. In DNA form, the CDR3 reads TGTGCCAGCAGTTTAGAGGGGCCGAGGTTTAACTATGGCTACACCTTC.